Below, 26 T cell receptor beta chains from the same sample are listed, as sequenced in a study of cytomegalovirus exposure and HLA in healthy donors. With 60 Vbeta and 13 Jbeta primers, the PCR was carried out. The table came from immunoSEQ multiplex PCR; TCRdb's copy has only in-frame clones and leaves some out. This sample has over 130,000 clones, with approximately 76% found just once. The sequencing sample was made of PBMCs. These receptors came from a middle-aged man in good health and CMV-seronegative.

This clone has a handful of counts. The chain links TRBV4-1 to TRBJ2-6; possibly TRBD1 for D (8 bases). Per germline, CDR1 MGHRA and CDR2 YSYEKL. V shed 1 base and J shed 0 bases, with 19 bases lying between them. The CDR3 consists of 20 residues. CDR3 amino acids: CASSQGRGGTGDSGANVLTF. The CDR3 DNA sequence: TGCGCCAGCAGCCAAGGTAGGGGGGGGACAGGAGACTCTGGGGCCAACGTCCTGACTTTC.

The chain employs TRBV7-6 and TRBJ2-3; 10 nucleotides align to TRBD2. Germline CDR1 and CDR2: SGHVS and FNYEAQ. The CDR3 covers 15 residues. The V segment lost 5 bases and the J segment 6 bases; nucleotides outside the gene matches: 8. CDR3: CASSGSGRAGDTQYF. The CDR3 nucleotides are TGTGCCAGCAGCGGGAGCGGGAGGGCCGGGGATACGCAGTATTTT.

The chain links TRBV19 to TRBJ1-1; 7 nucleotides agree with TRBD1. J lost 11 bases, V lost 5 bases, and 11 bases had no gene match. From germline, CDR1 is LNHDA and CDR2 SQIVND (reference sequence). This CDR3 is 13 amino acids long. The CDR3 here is CASSGLTTGPAFF. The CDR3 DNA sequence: TGTGCCAGTAGTGGCCTGACGACAGGGCCGGCTTTCTTT.

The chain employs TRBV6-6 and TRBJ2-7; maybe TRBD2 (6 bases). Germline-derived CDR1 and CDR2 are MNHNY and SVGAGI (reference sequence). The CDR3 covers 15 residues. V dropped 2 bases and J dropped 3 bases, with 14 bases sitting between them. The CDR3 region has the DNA TGTGCCAGCAGTTACCAGGCGGGACCCTTCTACGAGCAGTACTTC. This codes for CASSYQAGPFYEQYF.

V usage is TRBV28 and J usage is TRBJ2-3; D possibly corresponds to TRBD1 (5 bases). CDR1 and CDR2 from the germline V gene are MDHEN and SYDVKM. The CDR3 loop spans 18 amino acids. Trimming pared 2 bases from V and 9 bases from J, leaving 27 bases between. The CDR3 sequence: CASSLRDWEMWQGTTQYF. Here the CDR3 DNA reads TGTGCCAGCAGTTTAAGGGATTGGGAAATGTGGCAGGGAACGACGCAGTATTTT.

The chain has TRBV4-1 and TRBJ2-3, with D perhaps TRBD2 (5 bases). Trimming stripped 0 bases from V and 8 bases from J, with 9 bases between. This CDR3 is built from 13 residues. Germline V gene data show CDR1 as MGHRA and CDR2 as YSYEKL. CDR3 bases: TGCGCCAGCAGCCAAGAGGGAGTCGGTACGCAGTATTTT. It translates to CASSQEGVGTQYF.

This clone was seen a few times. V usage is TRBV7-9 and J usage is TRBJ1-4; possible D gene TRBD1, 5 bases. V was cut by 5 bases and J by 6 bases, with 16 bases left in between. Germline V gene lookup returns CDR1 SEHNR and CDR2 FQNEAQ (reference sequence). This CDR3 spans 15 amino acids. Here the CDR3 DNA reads TGTGCCAGCAGCCAACCAGGGTGGAAGGATGAAAAACTGTTTTTT. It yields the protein CASSQPGWKDEKLFF.

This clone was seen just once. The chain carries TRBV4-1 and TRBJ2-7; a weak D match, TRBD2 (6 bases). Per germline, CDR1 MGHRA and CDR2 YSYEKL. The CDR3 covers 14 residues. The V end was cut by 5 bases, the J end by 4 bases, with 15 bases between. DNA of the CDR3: TGCGCCAGCAGCTCGGGCCTCCGGGGGTACGAGCAGTACTTC. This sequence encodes CASSSGLRGYEQYF.

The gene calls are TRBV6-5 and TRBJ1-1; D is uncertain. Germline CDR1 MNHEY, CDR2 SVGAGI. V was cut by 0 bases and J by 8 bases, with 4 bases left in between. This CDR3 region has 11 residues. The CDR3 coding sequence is TGTGCCAGCAGTTACTCCGGGGAAGCTTTCTTT. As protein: CASSYSGEAFF.

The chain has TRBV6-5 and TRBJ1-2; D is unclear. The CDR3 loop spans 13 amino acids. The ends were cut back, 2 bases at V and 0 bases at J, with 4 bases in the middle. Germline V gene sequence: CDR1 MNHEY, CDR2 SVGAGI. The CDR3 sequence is CASSYDSNYGYTF. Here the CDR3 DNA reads TGTGCCAGCAGTTACGACTCTAACTATGGCTACACCTTC.

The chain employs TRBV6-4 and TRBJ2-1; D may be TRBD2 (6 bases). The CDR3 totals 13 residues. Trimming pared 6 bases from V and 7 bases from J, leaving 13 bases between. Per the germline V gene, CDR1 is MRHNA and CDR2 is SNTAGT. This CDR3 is CASREGEGNEQFF. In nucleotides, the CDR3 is TGTGCCAGCAGGGAGGGTGAGGGGAATGAGCAGTTCTTC.

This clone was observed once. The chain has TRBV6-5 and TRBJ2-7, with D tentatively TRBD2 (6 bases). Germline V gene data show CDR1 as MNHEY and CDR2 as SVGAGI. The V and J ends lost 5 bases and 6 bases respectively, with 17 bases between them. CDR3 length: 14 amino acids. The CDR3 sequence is CASSTPGAASEQYF. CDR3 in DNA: TGTGCCAGCAGTACCCCGGGAGCGGCGTCCGAGCAGTACTTC.

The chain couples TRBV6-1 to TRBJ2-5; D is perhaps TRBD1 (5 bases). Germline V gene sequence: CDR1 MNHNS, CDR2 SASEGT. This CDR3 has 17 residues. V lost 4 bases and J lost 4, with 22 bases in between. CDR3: CASSAGTSTASSETQYF. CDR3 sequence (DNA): TGTGCCAGCAGTGCCGGAACGTCGACAGCCTCGTCAGAGACCCAGTACTTC.

CDR3 DNA sequence: TGTGCCAGCAGCCTTTGGACAGGGAGCAATAACTATGGCTACACCTTC. It encodes CASSLWTGSNNYGYTF. V gene TRBV7-8 combines with J gene TRBJ1-2; 8 nucleotides align to TRBD1. Trimming removed 5 bases from V and 1 base from J; junction bases left unmatched: 9. The CDR3 sequence is 16 residues long. From germline, CDR1 is SGHVS and CDR2 FQNEAQ.

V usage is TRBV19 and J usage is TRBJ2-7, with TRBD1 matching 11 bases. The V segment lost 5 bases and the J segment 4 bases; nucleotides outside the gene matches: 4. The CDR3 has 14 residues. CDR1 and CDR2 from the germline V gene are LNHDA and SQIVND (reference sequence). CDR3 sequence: CASSHGQGAYEQYF. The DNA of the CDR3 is TGTGCCAGTAGTCATGGACAGGGGGCTTACGAGCAGTACTTC.

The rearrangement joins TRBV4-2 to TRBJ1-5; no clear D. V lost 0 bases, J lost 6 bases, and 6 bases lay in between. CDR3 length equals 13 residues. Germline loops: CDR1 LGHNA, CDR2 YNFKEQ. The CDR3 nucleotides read TGTGCCAGCAGCCAAGATGGGAGTCAGCCCCAGCATTTT. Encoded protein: CASSQDGSQPQHF.

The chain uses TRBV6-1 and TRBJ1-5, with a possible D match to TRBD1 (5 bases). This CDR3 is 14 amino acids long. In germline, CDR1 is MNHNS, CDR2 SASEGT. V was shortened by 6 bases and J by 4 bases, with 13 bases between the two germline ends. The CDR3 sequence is CASSSIGENQPQHF. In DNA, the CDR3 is TGTGCCAGCAGCAGCATAGGGGAAAATCAGCCCCAGCATTTT.

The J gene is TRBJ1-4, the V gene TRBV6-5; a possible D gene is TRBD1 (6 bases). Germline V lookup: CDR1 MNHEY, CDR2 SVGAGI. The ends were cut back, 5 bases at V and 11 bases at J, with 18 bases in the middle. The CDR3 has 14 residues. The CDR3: CASSRSRDNLKLFF. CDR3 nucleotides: TGTGCCAGCAGTCGAAGCCGGGACAACCTTAAACTGTTTTTT.

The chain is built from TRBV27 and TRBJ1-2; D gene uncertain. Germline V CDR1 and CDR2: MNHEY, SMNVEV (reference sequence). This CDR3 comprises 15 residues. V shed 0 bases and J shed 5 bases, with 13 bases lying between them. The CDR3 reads CASSLSRTRIYGYTF. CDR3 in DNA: TGTGCCAGCAGTTTATCGAGGACTCGAATTTATGGCTACACCTTC.

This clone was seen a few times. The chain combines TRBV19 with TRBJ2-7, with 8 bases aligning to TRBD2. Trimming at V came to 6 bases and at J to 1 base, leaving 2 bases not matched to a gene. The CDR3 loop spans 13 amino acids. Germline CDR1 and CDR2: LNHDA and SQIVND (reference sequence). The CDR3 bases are TGTGCCAGTAGCGCGGGGGGTTCCTACGAGCAGTACTTC. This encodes CASSAGGSYEQYF.

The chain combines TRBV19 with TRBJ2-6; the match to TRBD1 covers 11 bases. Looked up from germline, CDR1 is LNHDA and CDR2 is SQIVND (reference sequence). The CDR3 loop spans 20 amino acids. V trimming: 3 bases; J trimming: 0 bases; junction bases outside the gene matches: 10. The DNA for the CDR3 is TGTGCCAGTAGTATCGACCCGGGACAGGGGGACTACTCTGGGGCCAACGTCCTGACTTTC. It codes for CASSIDPGQGDYSGANVLTF.

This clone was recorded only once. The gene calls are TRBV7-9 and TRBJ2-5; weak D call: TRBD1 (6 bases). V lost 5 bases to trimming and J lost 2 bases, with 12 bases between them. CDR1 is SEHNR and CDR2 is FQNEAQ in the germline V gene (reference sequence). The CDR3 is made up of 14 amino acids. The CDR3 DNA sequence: TGTGCCAGCAGCCCTGGGACAAAGCAAGAGACCCAGTACTTC. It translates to CASSPGTKQETQYF.

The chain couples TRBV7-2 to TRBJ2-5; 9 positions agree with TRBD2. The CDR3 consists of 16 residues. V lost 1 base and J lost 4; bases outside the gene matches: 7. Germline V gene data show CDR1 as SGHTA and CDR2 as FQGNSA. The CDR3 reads CASSLVEGLARETQYF. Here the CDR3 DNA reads TGTGCCAGCAGCTTAGTAGAGGGACTAGCCAGAGAGACCCAGTACTTC.

CDR3 nucleotides: TGTGCCAGCAGCTTAGGGGCAAGCAATCAGCCCCAGCATTTT. This encodes CASSLGASNQPQHF. The chain employs TRBV7-6 and TRBJ1-5; D gene ambiguous. The germline CDR1 and CDR2 sequences are SGHVS and FNYEAQ. The CDR3 has 14 residues. Trimming pared 1 base from V and 1 base from J, leaving 5 bases between.

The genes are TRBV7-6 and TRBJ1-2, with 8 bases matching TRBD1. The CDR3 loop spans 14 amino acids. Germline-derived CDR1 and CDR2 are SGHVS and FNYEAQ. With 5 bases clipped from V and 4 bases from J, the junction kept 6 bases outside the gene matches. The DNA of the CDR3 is TGTGCCAGCAGCCAAGGGACAGGTTTCTATGGCTACACCTTC. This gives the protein CASSQGTGFYGYTF.

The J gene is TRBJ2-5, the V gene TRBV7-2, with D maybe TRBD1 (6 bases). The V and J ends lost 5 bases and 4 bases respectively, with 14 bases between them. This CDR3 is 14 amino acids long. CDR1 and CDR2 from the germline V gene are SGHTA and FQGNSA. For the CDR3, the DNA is TGTGCCAGCAGCCCTATAACAGGGAGAGAGACCCAGTACTTC. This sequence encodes CASSPITGRETQYF.